Below, one T cell receptor beta chain is given with its context. This record comes from a study of blood T cell repertoires in COVID-19. For the study at large: The samples span acute and convalescent COVID-19 from the United States, Italy and Spain. The analysed material was cDNA or gDNA that came from T cells, B-cell-depleted T cells, or PBMCs.

Unmatched junction bases numbered 2, after V lost 4 bases and J lost 0 bases. CDR1 is SGHRS, CDR2 YFSETQ, per germline. The CDR3 is 14 residues long. Authors' data handling: Amplification of reference gene primers was used by the study to estimate nucleated cell counts. Here immunoSEQ multiplex PCR was the method, and the copy in TCRdb shows in-frame clones only, minus some. Clonal size and the V and J genes are those of that table, whereas D and trimming came from the DNA. The table has more than 110,000 clones, more than 65% seen once. This chain joins TRBV5-1 and TRBJ2-7; 9 bases are a match to TRBD1. The receptor was derived from an elderly man with acute or convalescent COVID-19. The sample comprised peripheral blood. The DNA of the CDR3 is TGCGCCAGCAGCGAACAGGGGGCCTCCTACGAGCAGTACTTC. Its translation is CASSEQGASYEQYF. The whole variable domain, remainder taken from reference TRBV5-1 and TRBJ2-7, is KAGVTQTPRYLIKTRGQQVTLSCSPISGHRSVSWYQQTPGQGLQFLFEYFSETQRNKGNFPGRFSGRQFSNSRSEMNVSTLELGDSALYLCASSEQGASYEQYFGPGTRLTVT.